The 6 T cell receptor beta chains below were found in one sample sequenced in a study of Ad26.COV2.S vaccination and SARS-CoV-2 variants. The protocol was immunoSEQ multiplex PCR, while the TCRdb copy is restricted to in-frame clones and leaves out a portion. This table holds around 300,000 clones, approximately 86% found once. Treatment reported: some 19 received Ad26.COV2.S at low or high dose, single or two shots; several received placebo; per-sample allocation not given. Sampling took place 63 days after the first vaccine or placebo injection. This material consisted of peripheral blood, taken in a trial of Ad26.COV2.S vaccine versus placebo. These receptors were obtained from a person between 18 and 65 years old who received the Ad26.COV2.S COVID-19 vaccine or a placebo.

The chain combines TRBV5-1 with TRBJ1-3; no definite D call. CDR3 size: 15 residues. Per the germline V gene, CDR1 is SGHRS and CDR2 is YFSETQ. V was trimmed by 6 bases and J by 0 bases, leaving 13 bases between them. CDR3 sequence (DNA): TGCGCCAGCACGTATGGCGAAAACTCTGGAAACACCATATATTTT. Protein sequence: CASTYGENSGNTIYF.

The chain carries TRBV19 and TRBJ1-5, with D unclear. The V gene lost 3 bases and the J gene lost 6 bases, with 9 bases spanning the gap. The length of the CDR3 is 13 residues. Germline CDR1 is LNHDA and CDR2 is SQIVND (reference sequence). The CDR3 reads CASSMREGQPQHF. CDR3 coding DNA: TGTGCCAGTAGTATGAGGGAGGGTCAGCCCCAGCATTTT.

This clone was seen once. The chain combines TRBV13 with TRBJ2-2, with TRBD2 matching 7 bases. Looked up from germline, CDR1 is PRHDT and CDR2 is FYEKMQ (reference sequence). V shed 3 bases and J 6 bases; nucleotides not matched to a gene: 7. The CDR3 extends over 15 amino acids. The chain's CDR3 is CASSFRAGRAGELFF. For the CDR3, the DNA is TGTGCCAGCAGCTTTAGAGCGGGGCGCGCCGGGGAGCTGTTTTTT.

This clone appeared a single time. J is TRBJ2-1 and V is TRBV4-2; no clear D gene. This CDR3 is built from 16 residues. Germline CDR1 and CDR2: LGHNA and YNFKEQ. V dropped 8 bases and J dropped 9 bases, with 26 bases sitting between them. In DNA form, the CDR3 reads TGTGCCAGCCGGCAACAGTCACACTCCTCCGGCGGTGAGCAGTTCTTC. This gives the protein CASRQQSHSSGGEQFF.

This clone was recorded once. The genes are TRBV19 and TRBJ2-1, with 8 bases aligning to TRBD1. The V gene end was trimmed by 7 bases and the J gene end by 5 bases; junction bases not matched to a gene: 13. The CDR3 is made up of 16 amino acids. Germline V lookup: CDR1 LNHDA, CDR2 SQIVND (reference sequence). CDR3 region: CASTSWGRGQDNEQFF. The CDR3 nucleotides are TGTGCCAGTACTTCCTGGGGCAGGGGGCAGGACAATGAGCAGTTCTTC.

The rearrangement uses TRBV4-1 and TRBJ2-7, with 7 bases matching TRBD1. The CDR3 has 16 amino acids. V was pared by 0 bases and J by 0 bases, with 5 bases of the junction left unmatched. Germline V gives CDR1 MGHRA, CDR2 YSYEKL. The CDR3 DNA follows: TGCGCCAGCAGCCAAGACCAAAGGGGGCACTCCTACGAGCAGTACTTC. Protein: CASSQDQRGHSYEQYF.